This is a list of T cell receptor beta chains from one sample in a study of CD8 T cells in Susac syndrome. Using its own MiXCR run on the immunoSEQ multiplex PCR reads, TCRdb lists one record per CDR3 protein. The repertoire holds 250,000 to 300,000 distinct CDR3 sequences, with about 89% as singletons. Material for sequencing was CD8+ T cells from PBMCs. These receptors were collected from a human donor with multiple sclerosis. CDR3s include the opening cysteine and the closing phenylalanine or tryptophan. Fields, in order: V gene, clone size, J gene, D gene, CDR3 DNA, CDR3 protein. The D gene is left open where the match is weak. Size is stated for part of the rows, as once, few or many counts, or as a class when the clone is expanded.

v_gene: TRBV13; abundance: once; j_gene: TRBJ2-7; d_gene: NA; CDR3nt: TGTGCCAGCAGAATATCGGGGGCACGGGAGCAGTACTTC; CDR3aa: CASRISGAREQYF
v_gene: TRBV20-1; abundance: NA; j_gene: TRBJ2-2; d_gene: TRBD2; CDR3nt: TGCAGTGCTAGAGTTACTAGCGGGAGATCCGGAACCGGGGAGCTGTTTTTT; CDR3aa: CSARVTSGRSGTGELFF
v_gene: TRBV20-1; abundance: NA; j_gene: TRBJ2-7; d_gene: NA; CDR3nt: TGCAGTGCGACGGGGCGGGAAATCGAGCAGTACTTC; CDR3aa: CSATGREIEQYF
v_gene: TRBV19; abundance: once; j_gene: TRBJ2-7; d_gene: NA; CDR3nt: TGTGCCAGTAGTGGATTTGTCTGGGGGGAGCAGTACTTC; CDR3aa: CASSGFVWGEQYF
v_gene: TRBV27; abundance: once; j_gene: TRBJ2-5; d_gene: NA; CDR3nt: TGTGCCAGCAGGGGTGGTGTGACCCAGTACTTC; CDR3aa: CASRGGVTQYF
v_gene: TRBV28; abundance: NA; j_gene: TRBJ2-3; d_gene: NA; CDR3nt: TGTGCCAGCAGTCCATTAGTGGAGGGGGCAGATACGCAGTATTTT; CDR3aa: CASSPLVEGADTQYF
v_gene: TRBV7-8; abundance: NA; j_gene: TRBJ1-4; d_gene: NA; CDR3nt: TGTGCCAGCAGCTTTGGAGGACAGATTAATGAAAAACTGTTTTTT; CDR3aa: CASSFGGQINEKLFF
v_gene: TRBV5-1; abundance: NA; j_gene: TRBJ2-7; d_gene: TRBD2; CDR3nt: TGCGCCAGCAGCTTGGGAACTAGCGGAGTCTACGAGCAGTACTTC; CDR3aa: CASSLGTSGVYEQYF
v_gene: TRBV30; abundance: NA; j_gene: TRBJ2-1; d_gene: TRBD1; CDR3nt: TGTGCCTGGAGCGGGGGACAGGGTTACAATGAGCAGTTCTTC; CDR3aa: CAWSGGQGYNEQFF
v_gene: TRBV7-9; abundance: NA; j_gene: TRBJ1-1; d_gene: NA; CDR3nt: TGTGCCAGCGGCCTGACAGGGAACACTGAAGCTTTCTTT; CDR3aa: CASGLTGNTEAFF
v_gene: TRBV5-1; abundance: NA; j_gene: TRBJ2-7; d_gene: TRBD2; CDR3nt: TGCGCCAGCAGCTTGGCCTGGACTAGCGGGCCGGTTACACCCTACGAGCAGTACTTC; CDR3aa: CASSLAWTSGPVTPYEQYF